Listed here are 2 T cell receptor beta chains from one sample, sequenced in a study of blood T cells in healthy people across ages. A sample-barcoded 5' primer and a J-beta primer mix were used in a second PCR of roughly 7 to 11 cycles. TCRdb re-analysed the 5' RACE reads in MiXCR, keeping a single row per CDR3 protein. The table shows 1.5 million to 2 million distinct CDR3 sequences, with 28% occurring only once. The sequenced sample was blood. The source of these receptors is a woman in her twenties or thirties in good health.

This clonotype was counted a few times. V and J are TRBV20-1 and TRBJ2-1; no firm D call. The CDR3 sequence is 13 residues long. Between the trimmed V and J ends, which lost 2 bases and 4 bases, there was a span of 9 bases. Germline loops: CDR1 DFQATT, CDR2 SNEGSKA (reference sequence). In DNA form, the CDR3 reads TGCAGTGCTAGAACGAGGAGTTACAATGAGCAGTTCTTC. Its protein is CSARTRSYNEQFF.

This chain joins TRBV6-6 and TRBJ2-1, with D perhaps matching TRBD1 (5 bases). TRBJ2-7 explains the end of the DNA better; the J call may be wrong. The germline V gene has CDR1 MNHNY and CDR2 SVGAGI (reference sequence). This CDR3 comprises 16 residues. CDR3 sequence reads: CASSPVGALSYNEQYF. The DNA of the CDR3 is TGTGCCAGCAGTCCTGTTGGGGCGCTCTCCTACAATGAGCAGTACTTC.